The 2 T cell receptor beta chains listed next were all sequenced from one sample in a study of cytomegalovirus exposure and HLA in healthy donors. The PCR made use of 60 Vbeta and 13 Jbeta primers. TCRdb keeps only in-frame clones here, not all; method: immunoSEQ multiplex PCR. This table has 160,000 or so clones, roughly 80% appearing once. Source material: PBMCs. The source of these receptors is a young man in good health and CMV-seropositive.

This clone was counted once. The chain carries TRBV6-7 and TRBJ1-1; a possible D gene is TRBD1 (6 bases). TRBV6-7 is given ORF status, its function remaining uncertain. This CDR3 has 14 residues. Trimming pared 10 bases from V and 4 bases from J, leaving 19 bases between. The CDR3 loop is CATPRGGNSTEAFF. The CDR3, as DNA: TGTGCCACCCCGAGGGGGGGGAATTCCACTGAAGCTTTCTTT.

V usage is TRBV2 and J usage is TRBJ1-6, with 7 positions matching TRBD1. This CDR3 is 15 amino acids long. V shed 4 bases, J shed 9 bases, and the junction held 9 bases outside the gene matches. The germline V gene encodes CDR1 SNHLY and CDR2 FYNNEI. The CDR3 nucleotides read TGTGCCAGCAGTGCTGAGGGGGCCGGTGGTTCACCCCTCCACTTT. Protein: CASSAEGAGGSPLHF.